This T cell receptor (beta chain) was captured by sequencing in a study of type 1 and type 2 diabetes patients. Study-wide context: Samples came from type 1 diabetic, type 2 diabetic or nondiabetic people, recruited in China. T cells were magnetically sorted from PBMCs as CD4+ or CD8+ subsets.

Note on this clonotype: The antigen is undetermined.

Points from the study as a whole: Type 2 diabetes and control samples shared highly correlated V and J usage, averaging approximately 0.97. In type 2 diabetes, highly-expanded CD4+ clones took a median about 4% of reads.

Amplification started from genomic DNA. Multiplex PCR with 30 forward and 13 reverse primers amplified the TCR beta CDR3. A single record per CDR3 protein comes from TCRdb applying MiXCR to the multiplex PCR reads. The data contain under 300,000 distinct CDR3 sequences, 40% to 50% of them singletons. This sequence originates from a man younger than 35 with type 2 diabetes. The sequenced material came from peripheral blood mononuclear cells (PBMCs).

The DNA for the CDR3 is TGTGCCACCAGCAATTTTACGGGAACAGCCTCCTACAATGAGCAGTTCTTC. It specifies CATSNFTGTASYNEQFF. This chain joins TRBV15 and TRBJ2-5, with a possible D match to TRBD2 (5 bases). The better agreement between TRBJ2-1 and the DNA end casts doubt on the J call. CDR1 is LNHNV, CDR2 YYDKDF, per germline (reference sequence). The CDR3 length is 17 residues.